A single sample is the source of the 28 T cell receptor beta chains below, sequenced in a study of blood T cell repertoires in COVID-19. The repertoire was sequenced with immunoSEQ multiplex PCR; TCRdb's copy has only in-frame clones and lacks some. The sample consists of about 160,000 clones, 60% to 80% of them appearing once. The material sequenced was peripheral blood. The source of these receptors is a man in his 70s with acute or convalescent COVID-19.

The V gene is TRBV5-4, the J gene TRBJ2-7; D is unclear. The CDR3 totals 13 residues. The germline V gene has CDR1 SGHNT and CDR2 YYREEE (reference sequence). The V and J ends lost 3 bases and 0 bases respectively, with 7 bases between them. CDR3 DNA sequence: TGTGCCAGCAGCTCCCGCGACTCCTACGAGCAGTACTTC. It encodes CASSSRDSYEQYF.

The rearrangement links TRBV3-1 (or the pseudogene TRBV3-2) to TRBJ2-7, with 8 bases aligning to TRBD1. The CDR3 is 11 amino acids. With 6 bases clipped from V and 10 bases from J, the junction kept 5 bases outside the gene matches. CDR1 is LGHDT, CDR2 YNNKEL, per germline (reference sequence). The CDR3 spells CASRDRASQYF. The CDR3 bases are TGTGCCAGCAGGGACAGGGCGAGTCAGTACTTC.

This clone was counted once. The rearrangement joins TRBV6-8 to TRBJ1-2; possibly TRBD1 for D (5 bases). V lost 4 bases and J 0 bases, leaving 12 bases between the germline ends. Germline V gene lookup returns CDR1 MNHGY and CDR2 SAAAGT. This CDR3 is 15 amino acids long. CDR3 bases: TGTGCCAGCAGTTGGACGGACAAAGCTAACTATGGCTACACCTTC. Amino acids: CASSWTDKANYGYTF.

The rearrangement links TRBV12-5 to TRBJ1-5; D is ambiguous. V was shortened by 6 bases and J by 0 bases, with 6 bases between the two germline ends. CDR1 is LGHNT and CDR2 is FRNRAP in the germline V gene. The CDR3 runs to 13 residues. CDR3 residues: CASGQDSNQPQHF. CDR3 in DNA: TGTGCTAGTGGCCAGGATAGCAATCAGCCCCAGCATTTT.

This CDR3 is CASNLGLAGGDTYNEQFF. The CDR3 DNA follows: TGTGCCAGCAATCTCGGACTAGCGGGGGGGGACACCTACAATGAGCAGTTCTTC. The rearrangement links TRBV27 to TRBJ2-1, with 15 positions matching TRBD2. From germline, CDR1 is MNHEY and CDR2 SMNVEV (reference sequence). This CDR3 contains 18 residues. Germline trimming cut 7 bases from V and 2 bases from J; bases unmatched to any gene: 9.

This chain joins TRBV5-1 and TRBJ2-1; no definite D call. The CDR3 extends over 13 amino acids. Trimming stripped 1 base from V and 8 bases from J, with 10 bases between. Germline CDR1 is SGHRS and CDR2 is YFSETQ. The CDR3 loop is CASSLIEAHEQFF. CDR3 DNA: TGCGCCAGCAGCTTGATCGAGGCCCATGAGCAGTTCTTC.

The chain uses TRBV7-9 and TRBJ1-1; TRBD1 agrees at 7 bases. This CDR3 has 15 residues. Trimming removed 5 bases from V and 0 bases from J; junction bases left unmatched: 6. Germline loops: CDR1 SEHNR, CDR2 FQNEAQ (reference sequence). CDR3 amino acids: CASSEQGPLNTEAFF. DNA of the CDR3: TGTGCCAGCAGCGAACAGGGGCCTTTGAACACTGAAGCTTTCTTT.

A few counts support this clone. This sequence joins TRBV6-6 and TRBJ1-6; no clear D. This CDR3 has 12 amino acids. Germline CDR1 is MNHNY and CDR2 is SVGAGI (reference sequence). Trimming left V 0 bases short and J 9 bases short, with 3 bases between. The CDR3 is CASSYSSSPLHF. CDR3 DNA sequence: TGTGCCAGCAGTTACTCGAGTTCACCCCTCCACTTT.

The V gene is TRBV28, the J gene TRBJ2-7; D gene uncertain. V was cut by 2 bases and J by 3 bases, with 5 bases left in between. Germline V gene lookup returns CDR1 MDHEN and CDR2 SYDVKM. CDR3 size: 12 residues. The CDR3 sequence: CASSLTNYEQYF. The CDR3 bases are TGTGCCAGCAGTTTAACTAACTACGAGCAGTACTTC.

The chain uses TRBV7-2 and TRBJ1-1; 7 nucleotides line up with TRBD1. Trimming took 5 bases from V and 4 from J; bases not matched to a gene: 7. The germline CDR1 and CDR2 sequences are SGHTA and FQGNSA. The length of the CDR3 is 14 residues. The CDR3 DNA is TGTGCCAGCAGCCCACCGGACAGGATCACTGAAGCTTTCTTT. This sequence encodes CASSPPDRITEAFF.

The CDR3 sequence is CASSLLSSLRGTGELFF. CDR3 nucleotide sequence: TGTGCCAGCAGTTTATTGTCTAGCCTCCGGGGAACCGGGGAGCTGTTTTTT. This chain joins TRBV27 and TRBJ2-2, with D perhaps matching TRBD2 (5 bases). The CDR3 extends over 17 amino acids. The germline gives CDR1 MNHEY, CDR2 SMNVEV (reference sequence). V was trimmed by 1 base and J by 5 bases, leaving 17 bases between them.

The chain couples TRBV27 to TRBJ2-6, with 8 bases matching TRBD1. The V gene's germline CDR1 is MNHEY and CDR2 SMNVEV (reference sequence). The CDR3 loop spans 17 amino acids. The V and J ends lost 4 bases and 2 bases, in that order; junction bases with no gene match: 7. CDR3 sequence: CASSYTPGGAGANVLTF. CDR3 DNA sequence: TGTGCCAGCAGTTATACCCCAGGGGGCGCTGGGGCCAACGTCCTGACTTTC.

The chain recombines TRBV25-1 with TRBJ1-4, with D perhaps TRBD1 (5 bases). The CDR3 has 15 residues. Per germline, CDR1 MGHDK and CDR2 SYGVNS. Trimming removed 3 bases at V and 5 bases at J, with 13 bases between. This CDR3 is CASSDGGGLNEKLFF. The CDR3 DNA reads as TGTGCCAGCAGTGATGGGGGGGGTCTCAATGAAAAACTGTTTTTT.

This sequence joins TRBV7-2 and TRBJ2-1; the match to TRBD1 covers 7 bases. The CDR3 length is 19 residues. Trimming at V came to 5 bases and at J to 0 bases, leaving 16 bases not matched to a gene. Germline V gene sequence: CDR1 SGHTA, CDR2 FQGNSA. CDR3 sequence: CASSPPQTGTLYSYNEQFF. In DNA, the CDR3 is TGTGCCAGCAGCCCGCCCCAGACAGGGACGCTTTACTCCTACAATGAGCAGTTCTTC.

This clone was seen once. The V call is TRBV28, the J call TRBJ2-3, with D uncertain. Germline CDR1 and CDR2: MDHEN and SYDVKM. This CDR3 region has 12 residues. Trimming took 10 bases from V and 2 from J, leaving 10 bases between them. The CDR3 bases are TGTGCCACCCGGGTATACACAGATACGCAGTATTTT. The encoded protein is CATRVYTDTQYF.

The V and J genes are TRBV11-3 and TRBJ1-4; D is undetermined. CDR3 length: 15 amino acids. Looked up from germline, CDR1 is SGHNT and CDR2 is YENEEA. V lost 3 bases and J 2 bases, leaving 10 bases between the germline ends. In nucleotides, the CDR3 is TGTGCCAGCAGCTTTGGAGTTGCCACTAATGAAAAACTGTTTTTT. This encodes CASSFGVATNEKLFF.

The chain is built from TRBV5-1 and TRBJ1-3; 8 nucleotides agree with TRBD1. Germline V gene lookup returns CDR1 SGHRS and CDR2 YFSETQ. The trim removed 5 bases at V and 4 bases at J, leaving 8 bases unmatched. This CDR3 spans 15 amino acids. The CDR3 bases are TGCGCCAGCAGTTTCGACAGGGGTGGGGGAAACACCATATATTTT. Its protein is CASSFDRGGGNTIYF.

In its sample, this clone was seen a few times. CDR3: CASTPGRLAVYNEQFF. In nucleotides, the CDR3 is TGTGCCAGCACTCCAGGGCGACTAGCGGTGTACAATGAGCAGTTCTTC. The V call is TRBV28, the J call TRBJ2-1; 9 bases match TRBD2. The CDR3 is 16 residues long. The germline gives CDR1 MDHEN, CDR2 SYDVKM. J lost 4 bases, V lost 7 bases, and 11 bases had no gene match.

The V gene is TRBV19, the J gene TRBJ1-6; D gene unclear. V lost 5 bases to trimming and J lost 7 bases, with 3 bases between them. CDR1 LNHDA and CDR2 SQIVND come from the germline V gene (reference sequence). The CDR3 consists of 11 residues. CDR3 nucleotide sequence: TGTGCCAGTAGTCAGAATTCACCCCTCCACTTT. Amino acids: CASSQNSPLHF.

The chain is built from TRBV2 and TRBJ1-1, with no clear D. Germline V gene lookup returns CDR1 SNHLY and CDR2 FYNNEI. This CDR3 is built from 12 residues. V lost 8 bases, J lost 7 bases, and 14 bases lay in between. The CDR3 DNA is TGTGCCAGCTCCCGGGATCTTTATGAAGCTTTCTTT. Its protein product is CASSRDLYEAFF. The full variable domain, its missing parts supplied by reference TRBV2 and TRBJ1-1, is EPEVTQTPSHQVTQMGQEVILRCVPISNHLYFYWYRQILGQKVEFLVSFYNNEISEKSEIFDDQFSVERPDGSNFTLKIRSTKLEDSAMYFCASSRDLYEAFFGQGTRLTVV.

This clone was counted a single time. The genes are TRBV9 and TRBJ2-7; 11 positions agree with TRBD1. V gave up 0 bases and J gave up 3 bases; unmatched junction bases: 5. Germline CDR1 SGDLS, CDR2 YYNGEE. The CDR3 totals 16 residues. CDR3 nucleotide sequence: TGTGCCAGCAGCGTAGGGACAGGGGGCTTGTTCTACGAGCAGTACTTC. Translation: CASSVGTGGLFYEQYF.

The chain combines TRBV10-3 with TRBJ2-7, with a tentative D call TRBD1 (5 bases). The CDR3 runs to 15 residues. Germline V gene lookup returns CDR1 ENHRY and CDR2 SYGVKD. Trimming took 0 bases from V and 4 from J, leaving 13 bases between them. The CDR3 here is CAISESGPSQYEQYF. The CDR3 DNA reads TGTGCCATCAGTGAGTCGGGGCCAAGCCAATACGAGCAGTACTTC.

The chain has TRBV2 and TRBJ1-1; the D is unclear. This CDR3 region has 12 residues. Germline V lookup: CDR1 SNHLY, CDR2 FYNNEI. V was clipped by 7 bases and J by 1 base, with 7 bases between them. The CDR3 nucleotides read TGTGCCAGCATTCCCAGGAACACTGAAGCTTTCTTT. Amino acid sequence: CASIPRNTEAFF.

The V and J genes are TRBV9 and TRBJ2-1; 8 bases map to TRBD2. This CDR3 is built from 16 residues. V gave up 3 bases and J gave up 7 bases; unmatched junction bases: 12. Germline CDR1 is SGDLS and CDR2 is YYNGEE. The CDR3: CASSAEWTGGPNEQFF. The CDR3 bases are TGTGCCAGCAGCGCAGAGTGGACGGGGGGGCCTAATGAGCAGTTCTTC.

In its sample, this clone was seen a few times. V and J are TRBV4-2 and TRBJ1-6, with unresolved D. The CDR3 spans 17 residues. V was cut by 0 bases and J by 1 base, with 10 bases left in between. Germline V CDR1 and CDR2: LGHNA, YNFKEQ. The CDR3 DNA is TGTGCCAGCAGCCAAGAAAAGGGAGGGTCCTATAATTCACCCCTCCACTTT. Its translation: CASSQEKGGSYNSPLHF.

This chain joins TRBV4-1 and TRBJ2-7; D is ambiguous. V was shortened by 2 bases and J by 1 base, with 9 bases between the two germline ends. Germline V gene lookup returns CDR1 MGHRA and CDR2 YSYEKL. The CDR3 is 14 residues long. Written as DNA, the CDR3 is TGCGCCAGCAGCCAACAGGCCACATCCTACGAGCAGTACTTC. It yields the protein CASSQQATSYEQYF.

This clone has just one count. This chain uses TRBV6-6 with TRBJ1-1; 11 bases map to TRBD1. The CDR3 sequence is 16 residues long. The germline CDR1 and CDR2 sequences are MNHNY and SVGAGI (reference sequence). Unmatched junction bases numbered 6, after V lost 4 bases and J lost 2 bases. In DNA form, the CDR3 reads TGTGCCAGCAGTTCGGGACAGGGGGTGAGAAACACTGAAGCTTTCTTT. Residues: CASSSGQGVRNTEAFF.

This clone has just a few counts. This chain connects TRBV3-1 (or the pseudogene TRBV3-2) to TRBJ1-5, with TRBD1 matching over 7 bases. This CDR3 is built from 16 residues. Germline CDR1 LGHDT, CDR2 YNNKEL (reference sequence). V lost 5 bases, J lost 2 bases, and 9 bases stayed unmatched. The CDR3 coding sequence is TGTGCCAGCAGCTTTTCTGGACAGGACTGCAATCAGCCCCAGCATTTT. It encodes CASSFSGQDCNQPQHF.